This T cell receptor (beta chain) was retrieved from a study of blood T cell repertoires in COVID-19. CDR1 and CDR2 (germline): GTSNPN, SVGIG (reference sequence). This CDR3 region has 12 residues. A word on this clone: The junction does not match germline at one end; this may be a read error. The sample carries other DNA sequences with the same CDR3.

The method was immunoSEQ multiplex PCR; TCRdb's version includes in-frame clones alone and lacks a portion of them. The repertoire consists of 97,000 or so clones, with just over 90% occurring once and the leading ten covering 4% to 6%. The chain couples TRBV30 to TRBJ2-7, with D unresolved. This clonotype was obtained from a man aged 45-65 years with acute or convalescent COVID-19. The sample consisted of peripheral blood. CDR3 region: CAWSQVPYEQYF. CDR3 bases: TGTGCCTGGAGTCAGGTACCCTACGAACAGTACTTC.